These 19 T cell receptor beta chains were all obtained from the same sample, sequenced in a study of blood T cells in healthy people across ages. The authors ran a second PCR of about 7 to 11 cycles using a sample-barcoded 5' primer and a J-beta primer mix. TCRdb ran MiXCR on the 5' RACE reads and lists one entry per CDR3 protein. This table has some 1.8 million distinct CDR3 sequences, about 39% appearing once. Sequenced input: blood. The receptors come from a human donor in good health.

The chain has TRBV3-1 and TRBJ2-3, with no clear D. Germline V lookup: CDR1 LGHDT, CDR2 YNNKEL (reference sequence). With 3 bases removed from V and 0 bases from J, the gap between germline ends came to 13 bases. The CDR3 consists of 16 residues. CDR3 protein: CASSQGNSASTDTQYF. The CDR3 DNA reads TGTGCCAGCAGCCAGGGCAATTCTGCTAGCACAGATACGCAGTATTTT.

The chain uses TRBV5-1 and TRBJ2-1; D is ambiguous. From germline, CDR1 is SGHRS and CDR2 YFSETQ. With 5 bases removed from V and 2 bases from J, the gap between germline ends came to 8 bases. CDR3 length equals 13 residues. As DNA, the CDR3 is TGCGCCAGCAGTCCAGAGCCCTACAATGAGCAGTTCTTC. It encodes CASSPEPYNEQFF.

CDR3 in DNA: TGTGCCAGCGAAAGAGGTAGCAATCAGCCCCAGCATTTT. This gives the protein CASERGSNQPQHF. The chain uses TRBV6-6 and TRBJ1-5; the D is unclear. The CDR3 length is 13 residues. Germline V gene lookup returns CDR1 MNHNY and CDR2 SVGAGI (reference sequence). V was trimmed by 8 bases and J by 0 bases, leaving 8 bases between them.

V and J are TRBV20-1 and TRBJ2-3; 11 bases align to TRBD2. V dropped 2 bases and J dropped 5; count of bases not matched to a gene: 9. The CDR3 is made up of 16 amino acids. Per the germline V gene, CDR1 is DFQATT and CDR2 is SNEGSKA (reference sequence). CDR3 loop: CSARILAGGPGDTQYF. CDR3 coding DNA: TGCAGTGCTAGAATTTTAGCGGGGGGGCCCGGAGATACGCAGTATTTT.

This clonotype was seen a handful of times. The chain uses TRBV5-1 and TRBJ2-5; D remains ambiguous. CDR3 size: 16 residues. Germline V gene data show CDR1 as SGHRS and CDR2 as YFSETQ. V was clipped by 4 bases and J by 5 bases, with 21 bases between them. This chain's CDR3 is CASSLRRNPDHETQYF. The CDR3 DNA sequence: TGCGCCAGCAGCCTCCGGCGGAACCCCGATCATGAGACCCAGTACTTC. Based on the CDR3 plus reference TRBV5-1 and TRBJ2-5, the full variable domain is KAGVTQTPRYLIKTRGQQVTLSCSPISGHRSVSWYQQTPGQGLQFLFEYFSETQRNKGNFPGRFSGRQFSNSRSEMNVSTLELGDSALYLCASSLRRNPDHETQYFGPGTRLLVL.

This clonotype has just a few counts. The rearrangement joins TRBV6-1 to TRBJ1-4; D call uncertain. Trimming took off 2 bases at V and 13 bases at J, with 14 bases between the two ends. The CDR3 loop spans 13 amino acids. The germline CDR1 and CDR2 sequences are MNHNS and SASEGT. CDR3 amino acids: CASSEPAWERLFF. The CDR3, as DNA: TGTGCCAGCAGTGAACCGGCCTGGGAACGACTGTTTTTT.

The gene calls are TRBV2 and TRBJ2-1; D is perhaps TRBD2 (6 bases). This CDR3 is 14 amino acids long. Germline V lookup: CDR1 SNHLY, CDR2 FYNNEI. The ends were cut back, 7 bases at V and 2 bases at J, with 12 bases in the middle. CDR3 sequence reads: CASNLAQTYNEQFF. DNA of the CDR3: TGTGCCAGCAACCTAGCGCAGACCTACAATGAGCAGTTCTTC. Looking up the rest from reference TRBV2 and TRBJ2-1 gives the full variable domain: EPEVTQTPSHQVTQMGQEVILRCVPISNHLYFYWYRQILGQKVEFLVSFYNNEISEKSEIFDDQFSVERPDGSNFTLKIRSTKLEDSAMYFCASNLAQTYNEQFFGPGTRLTVL.

The chain couples TRBV4-3 to TRBJ1-2; TRBD1 is a possible D gene (5 bases). Germline V lookup: CDR1 LGHNA, CDR2 YSLEER. The CDR3 has 15 residues. V was pared by 0 bases and J by 7 bases, with 15 bases between. The CDR3 loop reads CASSQDLTGGGGYTF. CDR3 nucleotides: TGCGCCAGCAGCCAAGATTTAACGGGGGGAGGTGGCTACACCTTC.

A few counts support this clonotype. The V call is TRBV9, the J call TRBJ1-2, with no clear D. The CDR3 has 12 amino acids. Trimming took 0 bases from V and 7 from J, leaving 7 bases between them. Germline lookup yields CDR1 SGDLS and CDR2 YYNGEE. The CDR3 coding sequence is TGTGCCAGCAGCGTAGTAGGGATTGGCTACACCTTC. Translated, it gives CASSVVGIGYTF.

Many counts were recorded for this clonotype. The chain uses TRBV29-1 and TRBJ2-1, with 9 positions matching TRBD1. The CDR3 length is 13 residues. V trimming: 7 bases; J trimming: 4 bases; junction bases outside the gene matches: 5. Germline CDR1 is SQVTM and CDR2 is ANQGSEA. The CDR3 DNA sequence: TGCAGCGCGGGACAGGGACCTTACAATGAGCAGTTCTTC. It translates to CSAGQGPYNEQFF.

This clonotype showed up many times. The CDR3 DNA is TGTGCCAGCAGCTTGCAAGATACGCAGTATTTT. This gives the protein CASSLQDTQYF. This chain links TRBV5-6 with TRBJ2-3, with D uncertain. With 1 base removed from V and 5 bases from J, the gap between germline ends came to 2 bases. The CDR3 spans 11 residues. The germline gives CDR1 SGHDT, CDR2 YYEEEE. The full variable domain, with the rest looked up from reference TRBV5-6 and TRBJ2-3, is DAGVTQSPTHLIKTRGQQVTLRCSPKSGHDTVSWYQQALGQGPQFIFQYYEEEERQRGNFPDRFSGHQFPNYSSELNVNALLLGDSALYLCASSLQDTQYFGPGTRLTVL.

This clonotype was seen only a few times. The chain has TRBV20-1 and TRBJ2-7, with D possibly being TRBD1 (6 bases). The CDR3 has 14 amino acids. Germline lookup yields CDR1 DFQATT and CDR2 SNEGSKA (reference sequence). Trimming removed 0 bases from V and 4 bases from J, with 13 bases in between. As DNA, the CDR3 is TGCAGTGCTAGAGATCGGCAGGGGTGGTACGAGCAGTACTTC. Its protein product is CSARDRQGWYEQYF.

The rearrangement links TRBV12-3 or TRBV12-4 to TRBJ2-5, with a possible D match to TRBD2 (5 bases). V shed 6 bases and J shed 5 bases, with 19 bases lying between them. The CDR3 consists of 15 residues. The CDR3 DNA reads TGTGCCAGCAGACGGACGGATTCGGGGTCGGAGACCCAGTACTTC. This encodes CASRRTDSGSETQYF.

A few counts support this clonotype. This sequence joins TRBV5-6 and TRBJ1-5; D unresolved. CDR3 length: 12 amino acids. Germline V gene data show CDR1 as SGHDT and CDR2 as YYEEEE. Trimming pared 1 base from V and 9 bases from J, leaving 8 bases between. Here the CDR3 DNA reads TGTGCCAGCAGCTTGAGGCGGTCGCCCCAGCATTTT. It yields the protein CASSLRRSPQHF.

This rearrangement joins TRBV4-2 to TRBJ1-1; TRBD1 agrees at 9 bases. The CDR3 consists of 16 residues. Germline V gives CDR1 LGHNA, CDR2 YNFKEQ. V gave up 0 bases and J gave up 5 bases; unmatched junction bases: 7. CDR3 amino acids: CASSQDRNRGPTEAFF. The CDR3 DNA reads TGTGCCAGCAGCCAAGATCGTAACAGGGGGCCTACTGAAGCTTTCTTT.

This chain joins TRBV29-1 and TRBJ2-7; 7 positions agree with TRBD1. Germline CDR1 and CDR2: SQVTM and ANQGSEA. CDR3 length: 15 amino acids. Trimming removed 4 bases from V and 5 bases from J; junction bases left unmatched: 14. The chain's CDR3 is CSVALRLTGRHEQYF. The CDR3 nucleotides read TGCAGCGTTGCACTCCGACTGACAGGGCGCCACGAGCAGTACTTC.

This clonotype was counted ten times or more. The J gene is TRBJ2-5, the V gene TRBV12-3 or TRBV12-4, with 8 positions matching TRBD1. This CDR3 is 14 amino acids long. V dropped 0 bases and J dropped 5; count of bases not matched to a gene: 2. The CDR3 sequence: CASSLARGLETQYF. Written as DNA, the CDR3 is TGTGCCAGCAGTTTAGCCAGGGGGCTTGAGACCCAGTACTTC.

This clonotype has only a few counts. This rearrangement joins TRBV10-3 to TRBJ1-2; no definite D call. The CDR3 totals 13 residues. From germline, CDR1 is ENHRY and CDR2 SYGVKD. Trimming removed 7 bases from V and 5 bases from J, with 14 bases in between. CDR3 sequence reads: CAINDGGKYGYTF. As DNA, the CDR3 is TGTGCCATCAATGACGGTGGGAAGTATGGCTACACCTTC.

This chain's CDR3 is CASSPPDGISTDTQYF. DNA of the CDR3: TGTGCCAGCTCACCACCGGACGGGATTAGCACAGATACGCAGTATTTT. The genes are TRBV18 and TRBJ2-3; D possibly corresponds to TRBD2 (5 bases). CDR3 length: 16 residues. The germline V and J ends were trimmed by 0 bases and 0 bases, with 10 bases remaining between them. The V gene's germline CDR1 is KGHSH and CDR2 LQKENI. The variable domain in full, completed from reference TRBV18 and TRBJ2-3, reads NAGVMQNPRHLVRRRGQEARLRCSPMKGHSHVYWYRQLPEEGLKFMVYLQKENIIDESGMPKERFSAEFPKEGPSILRIQQVVRGDSAAYFCASSPPDGISTDTQYFGPGTRLTVL.